This T cell receptor (beta chain) was identified in a study of CD4 T cells in relation to SARS-CoV-2 and coronaviruses. Background on the study: TCR beta CDR3s were sequenced after roughly nine-day antigen culture of PBMCs. Study-wide results and caveats: No donor gave both pre-pandemic and post-infection samples.

With respect to this clone: Its antigen remains unidentified.

Unexposed donor CD4+ T cells date from about 2010-2018, before the COVID-19 pandemic. After approximately 10 days of culture, CD4+ T cells were isolated. Testing used SARS-CoV-2 S/N and four cold-coronavirus spikes on unexposed-donor CD4+ T cells, cells permitting. Sequencing used immunoSEQ multiplex PCR; TCRdb keeps in-frame clones, though not all of them. In the table there are about 26,000 clones, more than 60% of which are singletons. The sequence was obtained from a human donor in good health. The specimen was CD4+ T cells from PBMCs, cultured in vitro.

CDR3 nucleotides: TGCAGCGTTGAAGCGGTTTCCACAGGGAGTCCTGAAGCTTTCTTT. It codes for CSVEAVSTGSPEAFF. The chain employs TRBV29-1 and TRBJ1-1, with a tentative D call TRBD1 (6 bases). Between the trimmed V and J ends, which lost 1 base and 6 bases, there was a span of 18 bases. The CDR3 consists of 15 residues. Per germline, CDR1 SQVTM and CDR2 ANQGSEA.